This T cell receptor beta chain is from a study of CD8 T cells in Susac syndrome. Random hexamers served to reverse transcribe roughly 0.45 to 1 ug RNA. One entry per CDR3 protein, called by TCRdb with MiXCR from the immunoSEQ multiplex PCR reads. This sample has roughly 110,000 distinct CDR3 sequences, with roughly 94% found just once. Germline V CDR1 and CDR2: SGDLS, YYNGEE. Trimming took off 3 bases at V and 1 base at J, with 10 bases between the two ends. The CDR3 extends over 14 amino acids. Sequencing used CD8+ T cells from PBMCs. The sequence was collected from a human donor with Susac syndrome. The V call is TRBV9, the J call TRBJ1-1; no clear D gene. CDR3: CASSAFEGNTEAFF. The DNA of the CDR3 is TGTGCCAGCAGCGCCTTCGAAGGGAACACTGAAGCTTTCTTT. The complete variable domain, with remaining parts taken from reference TRBV9 and TRBJ1-1, reads DSGVTQTPKHLITATGQRVTLRCSPRSGDLSVYWYQQSLDQGLQFLIQYYNGEERAKGNILERFSAQQFPDLHSELNLSSLELGDSALYFCASSAFEGNTEAFFGQGTRLTVV.